This paragraph reports one T cell receptor beta chain. Its cognate antigen has yet to be identified. Nothing much larger sits one base from this clone, and base qualities are not available. The library was obtained by RT-PCR. TCRdb names Illumina HiSeq 2500 as the instrument used. In-frame beta chains were kept once TCRdb had trimmed the public reads at Q25 with fastp and called clones with MiXCR. Each CDR3 protein appears once, grouped with its most common genes and DNA. This sample gives approximately 2,600 distinct CDR3 sequences in total; approximately 90% of them show up just once. The leading ten clones occupy roughly 1.6% of the sample. These data are taken from a study of yellow fever vaccine responses in identical twins listed by TCRdb under 2018. Some background on the complete study: Focusing on identical twins, the study followed the T cell clones that responded to the vaccine, and did so with precision.

Here V drops 6 bases and J drops 4 bases, and the junction holds 8 bases not matched to any gene. Reading the germline V gene gives CDR1 ENHRY and CDR2 SYGVKD. The CDR3 runs 14 residues from the cysteine to the phenylalanine. The only DNA kept is the CDR3, 42 bases in frame from the first base. Summary of the overall study and its limitations: The authors reported that the T cell response to vaccination in identical twins appeared partly convergent and partly personalized.

This chain is built from TRBV10-3 and TRBJ1-1; the junction holds 7 bases that match TRBD1. This specimen was T cells from blood (PBMCs), unsorted or a sorted subset (not recorded which), taken before or after yellow fever vaccination (not recorded which). This sequence originates from a female donor who received the yellow fever vaccine. The DNA reads as follows: TGTGCCATCAGATCGGACAGGTCCGGCACTGAAGCTTTCTTT. This is translated as CAIRSDRSGTEAFF.